The T cell receptor beta chain under discussion was sequenced for a study of cytomegalovirus exposure and HLA in healthy donors. Whole-study findings and limits: It was assumed in the presence/absence analyses that sequencing depth was roughly uniform across donors.

Vbeta (60) and Jbeta (13) primers were used in the PCR. Libraries were prepared by immunoSEQ multiplex PCR; TCRdb keeps only in-frame clonotypes and omits some of them. The table shows 160,000 or so clones, with roughly 85% occurring only once. The CDR3 covers 12 residues. Trimming took 2 bases from V and 7 from J, leaving 8 bases between them. Looked up from germline, CDR1 is SGHAT and CDR2 is FQNNGV. Turning to this clone: The target antigen is unknown.

This chain joins TRBV11-2 and TRBJ1-1; D gene unclear. Sequencing used PBMCs. The sequence derives from a man aged 35 to 55 in good health and CMV-seropositive. CDR3: CASSLRGDEAFF. The CDR3 DNA reads TGTGCCAGCAGCTTACGGGGTGATGAAGCTTTCTTT.